This T cell receptor (beta chain) emerged from a study of OX40 agonist ivuxolimab in advanced cancers. For the study at large: Mean age about 60 years, range roughly 20 to 85; roughly 82% male.

V lost 3 bases to trimming and J lost 7 bases; unmatched junction nucleotides: 11. Germline CDR1 reads LGHNT; CDR2 reads FRNRAP. The CDR3 is made up of 17 amino acids. The study sampled blood at baseline, cycle 4 day 1, and cycle 7 day 1. The table came from immunoSEQ multiplex PCR; TCRdb's copy has only in-frame clones and leaves some out. The table shows about 71,000 clones, with roughly 81% occurring only once. This sequence was found in an adult with an advanced solid tumor such as melanoma, head and neck, liver or kidney cancer. The sample in question was CD4+ or CD8+ T cells sorted from blood, obtained in a trial of the OX40 agonist ivuxolimab. The genes are TRBV12-5 and TRBJ2-1, with TRBD2 matching over 11 bases. CDR3 region: CASGLSSGGASLNEQFF. CDR3 sequence (DNA): TGTGCTAGTGGTTTAAGTAGCGGGGGGGCCTCGTTGAATGAGCAGTTCTTC.